One and the same sample provided the 24 T cell receptor beta chains below, sequenced in a study of cytomegalovirus exposure and HLA in healthy donors. PCR involved 60 Vbeta and 13 Jbeta primers. This table comes from immunoSEQ multiplex PCR, and its TCRdb copy is limited to in-frame clones, with some not included. This table holds some 120,000 clones, about 81% found once. Sequencing used PBMCs. All receptors derive from a man aged 35 to 55 in good health and CMV-seronegative.

This chain connects TRBV28 to TRBJ1-2; TRBD1 aligns across 9 bases. The CDR3 has 14 amino acids. Germline CDR1 reads MDHEN; CDR2 reads SYDVKM. V shed 6 bases and J 8 bases; nucleotides not matched to a gene: 10. Here the CDR3 reads CASSRTGVVVGYTF. The CDR3 DNA follows: TGTGCCAGCAGCCGGACAGGGGTAGTGGTCGGCTACACCTTC.

This clone occurred once. The chain couples TRBV10-2 to TRBJ1-1; D perhaps matches TRBD1 (5 bases). CDR1 WSHSY and CDR2 SAAADI come from the germline V gene. The V end was cut by 8 bases, the J end by 0 bases, with 13 bases between. The CDR3 sequence is 14 residues long. This CDR3 is CASGGDLLNTEAFF. DNA for the CDR3: TGCGCCAGCGGGGGGGACCTATTGAACACTGAAGCTTTCTTT.

V and J are TRBV28 and TRBJ1-3; tentative D call: TRBD1 (5 bases). CDR1 is MDHEN and CDR2 is SYDVKM in the germline V gene. Trimming took off 4 bases at V and 2 bases at J, with 9 bases between the two ends. The CDR3 loop spans 14 amino acids. CDR3 DNA sequence: TGTGCCAGCAGTTCGGGGGTAACTGGAAACACCATATATTTT. It is translated as CASSSGVTGNTIYF.

V is TRBV18 and J is TRBJ1-1; 8 bases are a match to TRBD1. Germline V gene data show CDR1 as KGHSH and CDR2 as LQKENI. V shed 3 bases and J 4 bases; nucleotides not matched to a gene: 7. The CDR3 contains 15 residues. This CDR3 reads CASSPFGQGGTEAFF. CDR3 bases: TGTGCCAGCTCACCCTTTGGACAGGGAGGCACTGAAGCTTTCTTT. The full variable domain, with the rest looked up from reference TRBV18 and TRBJ1-1, is NAGVMQNPRHLVRRRGQEARLRCSPMKGHSHVYWYRQLPEEGLKFMVYLQKENIIDESGMPKERFSAEFPKEGPSILRIQQVVRGDSAAYFCASSPFGQGGTEAFFGQGTRLTVV.

The genes are TRBV6-5 and TRBJ2-7; 7 bases match TRBD1. The germline CDR1 and CDR2 sequences are MNHEY and SVGAGI. The CDR3 length is 11 residues. V shed 4 bases, J shed 6 bases, and the junction held 0 bases outside the gene matches. This chain's CDR3 is CASSSGGEQYF. The CDR3 bases are TGTGCCAGCAGTTCAGGGGGCGAGCAGTACTTC.

This clone was found once. The chain employs TRBV5-5 and TRBJ1-1; 7 nucleotides align to TRBD1. Germline V gene data show CDR1 as SGHKS and CDR2 as YYEKEE (reference sequence). This CDR3 region has 15 residues. The trim removed 4 bases at V and 8 bases at J, leaving 14 bases unmatched. The CDR3 bases are TGTGCCAGCAGCCCTAAAACCGGGACAGCATTAGAAGCTTTCTTT. It translates to CASSPKTGTALEAFF. The whole variable domain, remainder taken from reference TRBV5-5 and TRBJ1-1, is DAGVTQSPTHLIKTRGQQVTLRCSPISGHKSVSWYQQVLGQGPQFIFQYYEKEERGRGNFPDRFSARQFPNYSSELNVNALLLGDSALYLCASSPKTGTALEAFFGQGTRLTVV.

The V and J genes are TRBV6-6 and TRBJ1-1; no clear D. The germline V and J ends were trimmed by 6 bases and 6 bases, with 5 bases remaining between them. Looked up from germline, CDR1 is MNHNY and CDR2 is SVGAGI (reference sequence). CDR3 length equals 10 residues. CDR3 nucleotide sequence: TGTGCCAGCAGGCGGGCTGAAGCTTTCTTT. Its protein is CASRRAEAFF.

The J gene is TRBJ2-7, the V gene TRBV18; 10 nucleotides align to TRBD1. V lost 6 bases and J lost 1; bases outside the gene matches: 6. The CDR3 runs to 15 residues. CDR1 and CDR2 (germline): KGHSH, LQKENI. As DNA, the CDR3 is TGTGCCAGCTCCTCACCGGGACAGGGGTCCTACGAGCAGTACTTC. This encodes CASSSPGQGSYEQYF.

The genes are TRBV4-3 and TRBJ1-2; 7 nucleotides align to TRBD1. Unmatched junction bases numbered 3, after V lost 0 bases and J lost 5 bases. CDR3 length equals 14 residues. Germline lookup yields CDR1 LGHNA and CDR2 YSLEER. CDR3 residues: CASSQDAGGYGYTF. As DNA, the CDR3 is TGCGCCAGCAGCCAAGATGCAGGGGGTTATGGCTACACCTTC.

The chain joins TRBV6-1 to TRBJ2-2, with 8 bases identical to TRBD1. The V and J ends lost 7 bases and 4 bases, in that order; junction bases with no gene match: 8. Looked up from germline, CDR1 is MNHNS and CDR2 is SASEGT. CDR3 length: 15 residues. CDR3 protein: CASTIQGVGTGELFF. The CDR3 nucleotides read TGTGCCAGCACTATACAGGGGGTGGGCACCGGGGAGCTGTTTTTT.

The chain joins TRBV6-1 to TRBJ1-1, with D tentatively TRBD1 (6 bases). CDR3 length: 13 residues. The V end lost 0 bases, the J end lost 5 bases, and 7 bases lay between the germline ends. Per the germline V gene, CDR1 is MNHNS and CDR2 is SASEGT. CDR3 nucleotides: TGTGCCAGCAGTGAAGCAGGGGGTACTGAAGCTTTCTTT. It encodes CASSEAGGTEAFF.

V is TRBV2 and J is TRBJ2-7; D is perhaps TRBD1 (5 bases). The V and J ends lost 7 bases and 6 bases respectively, with 10 bases between them. The V gene's germline CDR1 is SNHLY and CDR2 FYNNEI. The CDR3 sequence is 11 residues long. CDR3 sequence: CASKEGVEQYF. DNA of the CDR3: TGTGCCAGCAAGGAAGGGGTCGAGCAGTACTTC.

This clone was detected only once. This CDR3 reads CACFSRRLVINEQFF. The CDR3 nucleotides are TGTGCCTGTTTCTCTCGTCGGCTAGTTATCAATGAGCAGTTCTTC. The chain carries TRBV30 and TRBJ2-1, with D hard to call. The CDR3 has 15 residues. Trimming left V 6 bases short and J 6 bases short, with 21 bases between. CDR1 GTSNPN and CDR2 SVGIG come from the germline V gene (reference sequence). Complete variable domain (other parts from reference TRBV30 and TRBJ2-1): SQTIHQWPATLVQPVGSPLSLECTVEGTSNPNLYWYRQAAGRGLQLLFYSVGIGQISSEVPQNLSASRPQDRQFILSSKKLLLSDSGFYLCACFSRRLVINEQFFGPGTRLTVL.

CDR3 DNA sequence: TGCGCCAGCAGCCAAGATCCTGGGACAAGTCCGCACGAGCAGTACTTC. Its protein is CASSQDPGTSPHEQYF. The chain recombines TRBV4-3 with TRBJ2-5, with D perhaps matching TRBD1 (6 bases). The DNA end favors TRBJ2-7, so the J call may be wrong. Germline loops: CDR1 LGHNA, CDR2 YSLEER. The length of the CDR3 is 16 residues.

This rearrangement joins TRBV4-3 to TRBJ2-6; weak D call: TRBD2 (5 bases). The germline gives CDR1 LGHNA, CDR2 YSLEER. The CDR3 covers 17 residues. The ends were cut back, 0 bases at V and 4 bases at J, with 13 bases in the middle. As DNA, the CDR3 is TGCGCCAGCAGCCAAGATTTCCCGGGGAGCGGGGCCAACGTCCTGACTTTC. The encoded protein is CASSQDFPGSGANVLTF.

The chain uses TRBV6-1 and TRBJ1-1, with 9 bases that match TRBD1. This CDR3 is built from 12 residues. Germline values: CDR1 MNHNS, CDR2 SASEGT. V was clipped by 8 bases and J by 4 bases; unmatched bases: 2. CDR3 DNA: TGTGCCAGCGGACAGGGGTTCACTGAAGCTTTCTTT. It is translated as CASGQGFTEAFF.

This rearrangement joins TRBV27 to TRBJ2-7, with 9 nucleotides matching TRBD2. The V gene end was trimmed by 0 bases and the J gene end by 6 bases; junction bases not matched to a gene: 6. In germline, CDR1 is MNHEY, CDR2 SMNVEV (reference sequence). The CDR3 is 15 residues long. This CDR3 reads CASSLSSGTSFEQYF. As DNA, the CDR3 is TGTGCCAGCAGTTTATCTTCAGGGACTAGCTTCGAGCAGTACTTC.

This clone occurred once. The gene calls are TRBV4-2 and TRBJ2-3; possible D gene TRBD1, 6 bases. The CDR3 runs 16 residues. V was cut by 3 bases and J by 3 bases, with 16 bases left in between. CDR1 is LGHNA and CDR2 is YNFKEQ in the germline V gene. The DNA for the CDR3 is TGTGCCAGCAGCCATCAACAGGGAGAACGGACAGATACGCAGTATTTT. Its translation is CASSHQQGERTDTQYF.

The chain carries TRBV9 and TRBJ2-5, with unresolved D. Trimming stripped 0 bases from V and 5 bases from J, with 14 bases between. The germline V gene has CDR1 SGDLS and CDR2 YYNGEE. The CDR3 has 15 amino acids. The chain's CDR3 is CASSVASEFGETQYF. CDR3 nucleotides: TGTGCCAGCAGCGTAGCTTCGGAGTTTGGGGAGACCCAGTACTTC. Variable domain in full (rest from reference TRBV9 and TRBJ2-5): DSGVTQTPKHLITATGQRVTLRCSPRSGDLSVYWYQQSLDQGLQFLIQYYNGEERAKGNILERFSAQQFPDLHSELNLSSLELGDSALYFCASSVASEFGETQYFGPGTRLLVL.

This rearrangement joins TRBV5-6 to TRBJ2-5; 13 positions match TRBD2. Germline CDR1 is SGHDT and CDR2 is YYEEEE. Trimming took 1 base from V and 5 from J; bases not matched to a gene: 5. This CDR3 has 16 amino acids. The CDR3 reads CASSLLLAGGAETQYF. The DNA for the CDR3 is TGTGCCAGCAGCTTGTTACTAGCGGGAGGGGCGGAGACCCAGTACTTC. Looking up the rest from reference TRBV5-6 and TRBJ2-5 gives the full variable domain: DAGVTQSPTHLIKTRGQQVTLRCSPKSGHDTVSWYQQALGQGPQFIFQYYEEEERQRGNFPDRFSGHQFPNYSSELNVNALLLGDSALYLCASSLLLAGGAETQYFGPGTRLLVL.

This chain connects TRBV5-1 to TRBJ1-1, with a possible D match to TRBD1 (5 bases). The germline V gene encodes CDR1 SGHRS and CDR2 YFSETQ. The CDR3 is 14 amino acids. The V end lost 2 bases, the J end lost 3 bases, and 11 bases lay between the germline ends. As DNA, the CDR3 is TGCGCCAGCAGCTTTGCGGGGGGGGACACTGAAGCTTTCTTT. Its translation is CASSFAGGDTEAFF.

The chain uses TRBV11-2 and TRBJ2-5; 7 positions agree with TRBD2. Germline CDR1 and CDR2: SGHAT and FQNNGV. The J segment lost 1 base and the V segment lost 5 bases, leaving 4 bases of the junction unmatched. The CDR3 contains 14 residues. CDR3 sequence (DNA): TGTGCCAGCAGCCCTGGACTAGTCCAAGAGACCCAGTACTTC. Amino acids: CASSPGLVQETQYF.

On this clone itself: Distinct nucleotide sequences in the sample also encode this CDR3. The chain is built from TRBV7-2 and TRBJ2-5; D is perhaps TRBD1 (6 bases). This CDR3 has 13 amino acids. The V and J ends lost 3 bases and 2 bases respectively, with 7 bases between them. CDR1 and CDR2 from the germline V gene are SGHTA and FQGNSA. The CDR3 coding sequence is TGTGCCAGCAGCTTCGACAGGCAAGAGACCCAGTACTTC. Protein product: CASSFDRQETQYF. The full variable domain, its missing parts supplied by reference TRBV7-2 and TRBJ2-5, is GAGVSQSPSNKVTEKGKDVELRCDPISGHTALYWYRQSLGQGLEFLIYFQGNSAPDKSGLPSDRFSAERTGGSVSTLTIQRTQQEDSAVYLCASSFDRQETQYFGPGTRLLVL.

The CDR3 sequence is CASTRNGARQGSEAFF. The DNA for the CDR3 is TGCGCCAGCACTCGTAATGGGGCACGACAGGGCTCTGAAGCTTTCTTT. The chain joins TRBV5-1 to TRBJ1-1; 7 bases line up with TRBD1. J gave up 6 bases and V 6 bases, and 17 bases lay outside the gene matches. The length of the CDR3 is 16 residues. Germline CDR1 is SGHRS and CDR2 is YFSETQ.